Given below is one TCR beta chain in context. This sample was taken from a study of identical twins. Trimming at V came to 0 bases and at J to 7 bases, leaving 13 bases not matched to a gene. This CDR3 region has 18 residues. Germline CDR1 is SGHKS and CDR2 is YYEKEE (reference sequence). TCRdb called the 5' RACE reads again in MiXCR, with one record for every CDR3 protein. The sample consists of roughly 250,000 distinct CDR3 sequences, roughly 7% of them appearing once. There were only healthy Caucasians among the donors. These same data were also listed under a study on yellow fever vaccine responses in identical twins.

This clonotype was sampled from a young woman in good health. Material for sequencing was memory (CD45RO+) T cells sorted from blood. V gene TRBV5-5 combines with J gene TRBJ2-1; 10 bases match TRBD1. DNA for the CDR3: TGTGCCAGCAGCTTGGCCGGGGGAGGACAGGGGGTGTTGAATGAGCAGTTCTTC. It translates to CASSLAGGGQGVLNEQFF.